Listed below are T cell receptor beta chains from one sample, sequenced in a study of cytomegalovirus exposure and HLA in healthy donors. Assay: immunoSEQ multiplex PCR; the TCRdb copy retains only in-frame clones and omits some. The sample records 200,000 to 300,000 clones, 82% being singletons. The specimen sequenced was PBMCs. These receptors originate from a woman in her 40s in good health and CMV-seropositive. The CDR3 runs from the conserved cysteine through the conserved F or W. A D gene is named only where the DNA matches it firmly. Size is omitted from some rows. Given values are once, few, many or a class for expanded clones.

v_call: TRBV10-1; d_call: TRBD1; j_call: TRBJ2-1; clone_size: .; cdr3_aa: CASSPGTGGLDEQFF; cdr3_nt: TGCGCCAGCAGCCCCGGGACAGGGGGTTTAGATGAGCAGTTCTTC
v_call: TRBV7-9; d_call: .; j_call: TRBJ2-5; clone_size: .; cdr3_aa: CASSLGSRGETQYF; cdr3_nt: TGTGCCAGCAGCTTAGGAAGCAGGGGAGAGACCCAGTACTTC
v_call: TRBV30; d_call: .; j_call: TRBJ1-2; clone_size: .; cdr3_aa: CAWGLGGGYTF; cdr3_nt: TGTGCCTGGGGATTGGGGGGTGGCTACACCTTC
v_call: TRBV6-6; d_call: TRBD1; j_call: TRBJ1-6; clone_size: .; cdr3_aa: CASSSDRGYSPLHF; cdr3_nt: TGTGCCAGCAGTTCGGACAGGGGTTATTCACCCCTCCACTTT
v_call: TRBV5-1; d_call: .; j_call: TRBJ1-4; clone_size: .; cdr3_aa: CASSSGRENEKLFF; cdr3_nt: TGCGCCAGCAGCTCGGGACGGGAGAATGAAAAACTGTTTTTT
v_call: TRBV13; d_call: TRBD2; j_call: TRBJ2-2; clone_size: .; cdr3_aa: CASSLGEWRESTGELFF; cdr3_nt: TGTGCCAGCAGCTTAGGGGAGTGGCGGGAGAGCACCGGGGAGCTGTTTTTT
v_call: TRBV9; d_call: TRBD2; j_call: TRBJ2-1; clone_size: few; cdr3_aa: CASSLGLGGYNEQFF; cdr3_nt: TGTGCCAGCAGCTTGGGACTAGGAGGCTACAATGAGCAGTTCTTC
v_call: TRBV6-6; d_call: .; j_call: TRBJ2-2; clone_size: .; cdr3_aa: CASSYIRGDTGELFF; cdr3_nt: TGTGCCAGCAGTTACATCAGGGGGGACACCGGGGAGCTGTTTTTT
v_call: TRBV4-1; d_call: TRBD1; j_call: TRBJ2-3; clone_size: .; cdr3_aa: CASSQPGTGWTDTQYF; cdr3_nt: TGCGCCAGCAGCCAACCCGGGACAGGGTGGACAGATACGCAGTATTTT
v_call: TRBV11-1; d_call: TRBD2; j_call: TRBJ2-3; clone_size: once; cdr3_aa: CASSVNAGGADTQYF; cdr3_nt: TGTGCCAGCAGCGTTAATGCGGGAGGCGCAGATACGCAGTATTTT
v_call: TRBV10-3; d_call: .; j_call: TRBJ1-1; clone_size: once; cdr3_aa: CAISDQAEAFF; cdr3_nt: TGTGCCATCAGTGACCAGGCTGAAGCTTTCTTT
v_call: TRBV4-3; d_call: .; j_call: TRBJ1-2; clone_size: .; cdr3_aa: CASSQEGGGGYTF; cdr3_nt: TGCGCCAGCAGCCAAGAAGGGGGTGGCGGCTACACCTTC
v_call: TRBV4-1; d_call: .; j_call: TRBJ1-2; clone_size: .; cdr3_aa: CASSPNRVDYGYTF; cdr3_nt: TGCGCCAGCAGCCCAAACAGGGTAGACTATGGCTACACCTTC
v_call: TRBV30; d_call: .; j_call: TRBJ1-4; clone_size: once; cdr3_aa: CAFRQWMDEKLFF; cdr3_nt: TGTGCCTTCCGACAGTGGATGGATGAAAAACTGTTTTTT
v_call: TRBV6-1; d_call: .; j_call: TRBJ2-7; clone_size: .; cdr3_aa: CASKQMGGQTYEQYF; cdr3_nt: TGTGCCAGCAAACAAATGGGGGGGCAAACCTACGAGCAGTACTTC
v_call: TRBV2; d_call: .; j_call: TRBJ2-5; clone_size: .; cdr3_aa: CASSGQFQETQYF; cdr3_nt: TGTGCCAGCAGTGGGCAGTTCCAAGAGACCCAGTACTTC
v_call: TRBV5-5; d_call: .; j_call: TRBJ1-2; clone_size: .; cdr3_aa: CASSWAGDGYTF; cdr3_nt: TGTGCCAGCAGCTGGGCGGGGGACGGCTACACCTTC
v_call: TRBV6-7; d_call: TRBD1; j_call: TRBJ2-7; clone_size: .; cdr3_aa: CASSQDRALREQYF; cdr3_nt: TGTGCCAGCAGCCAGGACAGGGCCCTGAGGGAGCAGTACTTC
v_call: TRBV6-5; d_call: TRBD1; j_call: TRBJ1-2; clone_size: once; cdr3_aa: CASSSSRDSYGYTF; cdr3_nt: TGTGCCAGCAGTTCATCTCGGGACAGCTATGGCTACACCTTC
v_call: TRBV18; d_call: .; j_call: TRBJ1-5; clone_size: .; cdr3_aa: CASSPLQDSNQPQHF; cdr3_nt: TGTGCCAGCTCACCTTTACAGGATAGCAATCAGCCCCAGCATTTT
v_call: TRBV7-6; d_call: .; j_call: TRBJ1-1; clone_size: .; cdr3_aa: CASSAGLRDTEAFF; cdr3_nt: TGTGCCAGCAGCGCAGGGTTAAGGGACACTGAAGCTTTCTTT
v_call: TRBV5-1; d_call: TRBD2; j_call: TRBJ2-3; clone_size: .; cdr3_aa: CASSLEFLAGSTDTQYF; cdr3_nt: TGCGCCAGCAGCTTGGAGTTTCTAGCGGGGAGCACAGATACGCAGTATTTT
v_call: TRBV12-5; d_call: .; j_call: TRBJ1-5; clone_size: few; cdr3_aa: CASGLSNQPQHF; cdr3_nt: TGTGCTAGTGGTCTGAGCAATCAGCCCCAGCATTTT
v_call: TRBV18; d_call: TRBD1; j_call: TRBJ1-1; clone_size: .; cdr3_aa: CASFTGQGNTEAFF; cdr3_nt: TGTGCCAGCTTCACGGGACAGGGGAACACTGAAGCTTTCTTT
v_call: TRBV19; d_call: TRBD1; j_call: TRBJ1-1; clone_size: once; cdr3_aa: CVTLPTRTGPEAFF; cdr3_nt: TGTGTCACCCTCCCGACGCGGACAGGGCCTGAAGCTTTCTTT